Sequencing of this TCR beta chain was carried out in a study of shared clonotypes between healthy human individuals (dated by TCRdb to the early 2020s). Study-level background: A few men and two women, aged 18 to 49 years, made up the cohort. Libraries were prepared and TCR repertoires were sequenced by different laboratories using diverse techniques, in order to increase sequencing depth and limit assay-specific biases. Per donor, three plates each were used for CD4 naive and CD4 memory, two for CD8 naive, and one for CD8 memory. Between about 0.8 and 9 billion PBMCs per donor were obtained by leukapheresis. Blood TCR repertoires of five healthy adults were deeply sequenced to estimate repertoire size and the extent of clonotype sharing between individuals. What the authors observed across the whole study: The small number of donors limited the genetic and exposure-history diversity represented. Roughly 5% of naive CD4, 3.5% of naive CD8, approximately 2% of memory CD4, and around 0.42% of memory CD8 clonotypes were shared across several donors. Sampling was limited to blood, and TCR repertoires in tissue likely differ from TCR repertoires in blood. Naive subsets generally had larger estimated clonotype richness than memory subsets. Pairwise subsampling indicated that sequencing depth was expected to affect the degree of clonotype sharing among donors. Incomplete sequencing was indicated by rarefaction of sorted-subset datasets, despite the large sequencing depth. Higher generation probabilities were observed for clonotypes shared by all four sorted-subset donors than for non-shared clonotypes.

Spanning cysteine to phenylalanine, the CDR3 consists of 11 amino acids. Only the CDR3 region is kept as DNA, spanning 33 bases read in frame from base 1. Trimming removed 6 bases from V and 7 bases from J, leaving 10 bases between the germline ends. The germline V gene gives CDR1 as LGHNT and CDR2 as FRNRAP. Using the deep immunoSEQ assay, multiplex PCR amplified TCR CDR3 regions from genomic DNA. Extracted genomic DNA from each cell subset was distributed evenly across all wells of several immunoSEQ 96-well plates, and each plate was treated as a replicate. For sorted subsets, 150 to 250 ng genomic DNA, equal to 30,000 or so T cell genomes, was loaded into each replicate PCR. The purified libraries were quantified using a Qubit 3.0 fluorometer, sized with a Bioanalyzer 2100, and then quantified again using the KAPA Library Quantification kit. Every immunoSEQ 96-well plate was sequenced on a separate single-read 150-cycle Illumina NextSeq 550 flow cell. For the original study's pipeline: Because only junctional sequences without quality scores were contained in the immunoSEQ output, filtering matching that applied to full-length reads could not be performed. Sequences were annotated with PyIR, a Python wrapper for IgBLAST v1.9, and V/J genes and CDR3 were assigned using IMGT germline references. Reads with weak V/J assignments (E-value above 1e-6), missing CDR3, stop codons, out-of-frame junctions, or ambiguous translated residues were removed. V3J clonotypes were defined by identical inferred V gene, J gene, and CDR3 amino acid sequence. To compute the percentage overlap between repertoires, the number of shared unique clonotypes was divided by the size of the smaller repertoire. RTK rarefaction, the Chao1 estimator, and Recon v2.1 estimates of unobserved clonotypes were used to assess repertoire richness. Generation probabilities for all TCRbeta clonotypes obtained by the gDNA method from four donors were computed using OLGA. The immuneACCESS repertoire file appears here via TCRdb, limited to in-frame rearrangements. These files lack a portion of the clones; in checked studies, under half of the deficit traces to unresolved V genes, and the cause of the others is not known. V, J and clone size reflect that table, while D and trimming were determined from the DNA. This sample lists some 2,400,000 clones; around 95% were detected once. Around 0.13% of the sample is in the top ten clones.

On this clone: Its cognate antigen has yet to be identified. No base qualities exist here, and no much larger clone lies one base off it.

Donors were healthy HIV-negative adults with no recently reported acute infections or vaccinations. Every donor was a Caucasian adult residing in Nashville, Tennessee, USA. CD4+ T cells were enriched through magnetic negative selection, after which naive cells were positively selected on CD45RA and the remaining negative fraction served as the memory subset. Blood was collected by leukapheresis, and PBMCs were isolated by Ficoll-Histopaque density gradient centrifugation and then cryopreserved in liquid nitrogen vapor phase. Purity and quantity of every magnetically sorted T cell population were checked by analytical flow cytometry. Each sorted fraction had its genomic DNA isolated and then quantified by UV absorbance on a Nanodrop 2000c.

Recombination connected TRBV12-5 to TRBJ2-7, with no D gene named confidently. The sequenced sample consisted of naive CD4+ T cells sorted from blood. Reading the label with the study, this specimen's cell subset or site is: CD45RA+ positively selected. The TCR originated in a man younger than 35 in good health. The bases read TGTGCTAGTGGCCCTTATCGGGAGCAGTACTTC. The encoded protein is CASGPYREQYF. Reference TRBV12-5 and TRBJ2-7 genes cover what lies past the CDR3, so the full variable domain is DARVTQTPRHKVTEMGQEVTMRCQPILGHNTVFWYRQTMMQGLELLAYFRNRAPLDDSGMPKDRFSAEMPDATLATLKIQPSEPRDSAVYFCASGPYREQYFGPGTRLTVT.